The source of this T cell receptor (beta chain) is a study of cytomegalovirus exposure and HLA in healthy donors. Study-level findings and limits: The dataset shows that most TCR sequences were rare, while some public TCRs occurred in many donors.

Using immunoSEQ multiplex PCR, the repertoire was profiled, and TCRdb retains in-frame clones only, with some absent. The sample consists of fewer than 400,000 clones, 80% to 90% of them appearing once. The CDR3 consists of 15 residues. The V end lost 5 bases, the J end lost 2 bases, and 13 bases lay between the germline ends. The germline gives CDR1 MNHEY, CDR2 SMNVEV (reference sequence). Comments on this clone: Its matching antigen is unknown.

This TCR was recovered from a woman aged 18-30 years in good health and CMV-seronegative. The chain is built from TRBV27 and TRBJ1-3; perhaps TRBD1 as D (6 bases). The specimen was PBMCs. The CDR3 region has the DNA TGTGCCAGCAGTGTCCACAGGGCCCCTGGAAACACCATATATTTT. Translated, it gives CASSVHRAPGNTIYF.